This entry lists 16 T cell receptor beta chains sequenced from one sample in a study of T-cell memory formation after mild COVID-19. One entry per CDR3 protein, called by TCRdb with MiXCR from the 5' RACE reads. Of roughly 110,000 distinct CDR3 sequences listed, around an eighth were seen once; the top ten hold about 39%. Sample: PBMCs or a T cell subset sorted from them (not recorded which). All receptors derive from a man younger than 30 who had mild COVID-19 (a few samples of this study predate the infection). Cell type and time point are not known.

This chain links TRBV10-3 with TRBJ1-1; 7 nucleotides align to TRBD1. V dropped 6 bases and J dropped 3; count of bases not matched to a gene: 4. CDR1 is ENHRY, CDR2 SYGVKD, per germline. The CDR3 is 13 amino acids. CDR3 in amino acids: CAIRLTGYTEAFF. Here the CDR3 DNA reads TGTGCCATCAGGTTGACAGGGTACACTGAAGCTTTCTTT.

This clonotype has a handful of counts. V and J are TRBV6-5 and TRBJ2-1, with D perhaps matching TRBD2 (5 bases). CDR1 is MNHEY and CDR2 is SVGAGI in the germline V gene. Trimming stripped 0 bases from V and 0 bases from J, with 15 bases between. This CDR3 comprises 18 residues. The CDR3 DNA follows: TGTGCCAGCAGTTACTCTACGGACTTTCCGAGCTCCTACAATGAGCAGTTCTTC. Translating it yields CASSYSTDFPSSYNEQFF.

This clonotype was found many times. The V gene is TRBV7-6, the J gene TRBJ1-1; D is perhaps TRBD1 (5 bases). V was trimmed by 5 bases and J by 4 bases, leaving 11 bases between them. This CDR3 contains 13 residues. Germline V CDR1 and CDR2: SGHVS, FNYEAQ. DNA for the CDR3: TGTGCCAGCAGCCTGGGGGAGAGCACTGAAGCTTTCTTT. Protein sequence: CASSLGESTEAFF.

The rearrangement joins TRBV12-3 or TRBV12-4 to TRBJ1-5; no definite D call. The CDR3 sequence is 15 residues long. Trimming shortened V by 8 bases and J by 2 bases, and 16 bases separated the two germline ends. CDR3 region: CASCPRGRGNQPQHF. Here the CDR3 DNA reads TGTGCCAGCTGCCCCCGGGGTCGGGGCAATCAGCCCCAGCATTTT.

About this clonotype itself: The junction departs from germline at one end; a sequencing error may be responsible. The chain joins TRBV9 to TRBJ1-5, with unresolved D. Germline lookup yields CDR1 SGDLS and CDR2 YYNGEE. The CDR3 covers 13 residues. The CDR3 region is CASSPGEWQHQHF. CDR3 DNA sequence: TGTGCCAGCAGCCCAGGAGAGTGGCAGCACCAGCATTTT.

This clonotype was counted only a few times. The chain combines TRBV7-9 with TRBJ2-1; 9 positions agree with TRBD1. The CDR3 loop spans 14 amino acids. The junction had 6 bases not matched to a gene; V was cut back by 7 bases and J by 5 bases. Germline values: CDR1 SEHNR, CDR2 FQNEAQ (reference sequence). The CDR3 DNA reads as TGTGCCAGCAAGACAGGGGGGAACGACAATGAGCAGTTCTTC. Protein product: CASKTGGNDNEQFF.

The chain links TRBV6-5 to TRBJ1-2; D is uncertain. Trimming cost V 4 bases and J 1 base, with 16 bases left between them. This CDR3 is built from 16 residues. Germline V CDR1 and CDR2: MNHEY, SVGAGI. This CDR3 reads CASSSVSNYINYGYTF. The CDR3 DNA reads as TGTGCCAGCAGTTCCGTGTCCAACTATATTAACTATGGCTACACCTTC.

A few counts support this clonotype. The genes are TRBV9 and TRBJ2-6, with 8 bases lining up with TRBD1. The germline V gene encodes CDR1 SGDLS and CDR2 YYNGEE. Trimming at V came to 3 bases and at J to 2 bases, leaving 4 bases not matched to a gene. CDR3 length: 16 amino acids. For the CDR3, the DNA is TGTGCCAGCAGCGAGACAGGGGTAGCTGGGGCCAACGTCCTGACTTTC. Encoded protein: CASSETGVAGANVLTF.

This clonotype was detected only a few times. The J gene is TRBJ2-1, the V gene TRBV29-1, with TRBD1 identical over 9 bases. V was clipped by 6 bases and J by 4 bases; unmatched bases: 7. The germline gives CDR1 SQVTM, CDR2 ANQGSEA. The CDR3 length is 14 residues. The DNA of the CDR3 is TGCAGCGTGTCCGGGACAGGGTTGTACAATGAGCAGTTCTTC. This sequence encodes CSVSGTGLYNEQFF.

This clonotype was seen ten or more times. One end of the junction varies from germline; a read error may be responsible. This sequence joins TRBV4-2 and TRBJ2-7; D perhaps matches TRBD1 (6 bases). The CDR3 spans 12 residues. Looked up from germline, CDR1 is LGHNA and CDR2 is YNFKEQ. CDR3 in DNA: TGTGCCAGCAGCCAAGATTCTGGGACAATCGGCTTC. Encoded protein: CASSQDSGTIGF.

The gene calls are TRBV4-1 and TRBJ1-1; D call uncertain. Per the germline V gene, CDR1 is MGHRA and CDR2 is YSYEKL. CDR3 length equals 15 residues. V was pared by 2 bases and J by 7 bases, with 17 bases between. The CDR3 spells CASSQPRGEPDEAFF. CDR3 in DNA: TGCGCCAGCAGCCAACCCAGAGGAGAGCCCGATGAAGCTTTCTTT.

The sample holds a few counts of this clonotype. CDR3 DNA sequence: TGTGCCAGCAGTAACAGGGCCTACGAGCAGTACTTC. Translation: CASSNRAYEQYF. The chain recombines TRBV12-3 or TRBV12-4 with TRBJ2-7, with TRBD1 as a possible D gene (6 bases). Trimming took 5 bases from V and 2 from J, leaving 7 bases between them. This CDR3 has 12 amino acids.

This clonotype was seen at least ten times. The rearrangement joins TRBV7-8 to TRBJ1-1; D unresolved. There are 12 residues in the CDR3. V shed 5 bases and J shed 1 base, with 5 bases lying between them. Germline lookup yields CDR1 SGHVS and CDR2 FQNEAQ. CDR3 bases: TGTGCCAGCAGCACCGGGAACACTGAAGCTTTCTTT. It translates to CASSTGNTEAFF.

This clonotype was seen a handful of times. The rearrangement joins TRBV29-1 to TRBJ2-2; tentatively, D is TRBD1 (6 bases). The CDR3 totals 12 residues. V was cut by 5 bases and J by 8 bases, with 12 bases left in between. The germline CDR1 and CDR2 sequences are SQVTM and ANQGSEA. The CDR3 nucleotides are TGCAGCGTTATAGCAGGGGTAGGGGAGCTGTTTTTT. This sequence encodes CSVIAGVGELFF.

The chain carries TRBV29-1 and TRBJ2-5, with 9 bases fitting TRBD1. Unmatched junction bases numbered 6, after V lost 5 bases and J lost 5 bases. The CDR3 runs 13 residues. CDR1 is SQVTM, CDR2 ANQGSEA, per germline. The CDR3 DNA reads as TGCAGCGTTATACAGGGGGCTGGGGAGACCCAGTACTTC. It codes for CSVIQGAGETQYF.

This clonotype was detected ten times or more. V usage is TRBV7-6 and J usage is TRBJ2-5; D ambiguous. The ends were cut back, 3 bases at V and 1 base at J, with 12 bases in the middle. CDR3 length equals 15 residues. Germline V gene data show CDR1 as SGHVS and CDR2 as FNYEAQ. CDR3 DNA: TGTGCCAGCAGCTTTCGGACCGCCCCCCAAGAGACCCAGTACTTC. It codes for CASSFRTAPQETQYF.